These T cell receptor beta chains were read from a single sample in a study of cytomegalovirus exposure and HLA in healthy donors. Sequencing used immunoSEQ multiplex PCR; TCRdb keeps in-frame clones, though not all of them. There are some 100,000 clones in the sample; more than 75% occur only once, and about 5.3% lies in the top ten. The specimen was PBMCs. Receptor source: a man between 18 and 29 years old in good health and CMV-seronegative. Each CDR3 is given with its conserved first and last residue. Fields, in order: J gene, V gene, CDR3 protein.

TRBJ2-3 TRBV23-1 CASRFITGTRTDTQYF
TRBJ1-6 TRBV6-5 CASSYGGGLGNSPLHF
TRBJ1-6 TRBV6-1 CATRAGTENSPLHF
TRBJ1-1 TRBV5-4 CASSFKQPNTEAFF
TRBJ2-1 TRBV5-1 CASSLGLAAHEQFF
TRBJ1-4 TRBV27 CASSWGGPGQNEKLFF
TRBJ2-1 TRBV5-8 CASSSGQGRGNEQFF
TRBJ1-3 TRBV30 CAWSITGGGRNTIYF
TRBJ1-6 TRBV6-1 CASSGGTQGNSPLHF
TRBJ2-3 TRBV5-4 CASSLAAGGPDTQYF
TRBJ2-3 TRBV4-2 CATGRGMAPSTDTQYF
TRBJ2-3 TRBV6-4 CASSDTSGADTQYF
TRBJ2-7 TRBV5-1 CASRDRRPPYEQYF
TRBJ1-1 TRBV27 CASSLYGRRPTEAFF
TRBJ2-1 TRBV15 CATSRGWISTSGSFYEQFF
TRBJ2-6 TRBV19 CASSTPGTRGANVLTF
TRBJ1-1 TRBV5-4 CASSHKGQGSTEAFF
TRBJ2-5 TRBV11-2 CASRSDLAGGWETQYF
TRBJ2-7 TRBV5-5 CASSLARGRDGEQYF
TRBJ1-5 TRBV19 CASRTKGQSNQPQHF
TRBJ1-1 TRBV5-6 CASSLVGGETEAFF
TRBJ1-4 TRBV7-9 CASSLRGERNEKLFF
TRBJ2-7 TRBV5-1 CASSEDRDLSYEQYF
TRBJ2-5 TRBV5-4 CASSLGPSGQETQYF
TRBJ1-3 TRBV27 CASSFQGAGNTIYF
TRBJ2-7 TRBV4-1 CASSQDPGSGIYEQYF